This T cell receptor (beta chain) was sequenced in a study of T cell responses to AZD1222 COVID-19 vaccine. As for the study in general: The study pooled second doses at about 4 or about 12 weeks.

Turning to this clone: Its antigen is currently unknown.

Study-wide points: The span of vaccine-associated CD4 TCRs extended across spike, with dominance at 160-218 and 743-854.

Measured with immunoSEQ multiplex PCR; TCRdb has only the in-frame clones, and not every one. The sample includes around 110,000 clones, 85% to 90% of them seen just once. The sample in question was peripheral blood, obtained on day 0 of AZD1222 vaccination. The clonotype was recovered from an adult in good health.

CDR3 amino acids: CASSRGTGVMNTEAFF. CDR3 bases: TGTGCCAGCAGCCGGGGGACAGGGGTCATGAACACTGAAGCTTTCTTT. The chain links TRBV3-1 (or the pseudogene TRBV3-2) to TRBJ1-1; the match to TRBD1 covers 10 bases. Germline V gives CDR1 LGHDT, CDR2 YNNKEL (reference sequence). J lost 0 bases, V lost 4 bases, and 5 bases had no gene match. The CDR3 is made up of 16 amino acids.